This T cell receptor beta chain was observed in a study of cytomegalovirus exposure and HLA in healthy donors. Findings and caveats of the study: Later analysis identified a missense DCLRE1C variant that was linked to TCR beta V- and J-gene trimming. What was likely a sequencing artifact was a cluster of highly shared sequence variants. DRB1 showed the most TCR associations and HLA-C the fewest in a later analysis, as rates varied by HLA locus.

The V gene's germline CDR1 is MGHRA and CDR2 YSYEKL. The ends were cut back, 0 bases at V and 3 bases at J, with 14 bases in the middle. The CDR3 loop spans 16 amino acids. This clone was observed a few times. Its antigen is unidentified. The PCR used 60 Vbeta and 13 Jbeta primers. The repertoire was sequenced with immunoSEQ multiplex PCR; TCRdb's copy has only in-frame clones and lacks some. This table has about 140,000 clones, roughly 75% appearing once. The rearrangement links TRBV4-1 to TRBJ1-1; D might be TRBD1 (6 bases). Sequences were obtained from PBMCs. This TCR derives from a man aged 25 to 40 in good health and CMV-seronegative. The CDR3 loop is CASSQDRGALDTEAFF. In nucleotides, the CDR3 is TGCGCCAGCAGCCAAGATCGGGGGGCTCTGGACACTGAAGCTTTCTTT.